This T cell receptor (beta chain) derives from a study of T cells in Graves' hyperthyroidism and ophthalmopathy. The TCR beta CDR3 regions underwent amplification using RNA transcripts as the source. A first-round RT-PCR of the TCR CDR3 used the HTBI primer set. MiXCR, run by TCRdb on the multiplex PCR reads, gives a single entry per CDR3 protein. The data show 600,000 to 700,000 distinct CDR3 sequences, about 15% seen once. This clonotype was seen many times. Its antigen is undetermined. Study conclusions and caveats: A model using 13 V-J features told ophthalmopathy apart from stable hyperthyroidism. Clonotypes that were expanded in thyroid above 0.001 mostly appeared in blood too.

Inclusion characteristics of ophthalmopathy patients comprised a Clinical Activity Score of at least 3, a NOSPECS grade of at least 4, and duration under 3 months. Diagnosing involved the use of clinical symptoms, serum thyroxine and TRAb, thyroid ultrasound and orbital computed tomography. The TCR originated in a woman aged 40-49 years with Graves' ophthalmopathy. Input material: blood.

The CDR3 DNA sequence: TGTGCCAGCAGTTACCCCACACTGAACACTGAAGCTTTCTTT. Amino acid sequence: CASSYPTLNTEAFF. The rearrangement joins TRBV6-2 or TRBV6-3 to TRBJ1-1; D gene uncertain. The CDR3 contains 14 residues. Germline CDR1 and CDR2: MNHEY and SVGEGT. V was pared by 2 bases and J by 0 bases, with 7 bases between.